This is a list of T cell receptor beta chains from one sample in a study of blood T cells in healthy people across ages. MiXCR was run by TCRdb on the 5' RACE reads, yielding one entry per CDR3 protein. The sample lists about 1.5 million distinct CDR3 sequences; about 42% were seen once. Material for sequencing was blood. The receptor set was obtained from a woman younger than 35 in good health. Both conserved end residues are part of each CDR3.

>TRBV5-5
CASSVTPIWNTEAFF
>TRBV4-3
CASSQDRQPAYGYTF
>TRBV12-3/TRBV12-4
CASSFLWTGEQYF
>TRBV7-2
CASSTYAGKWYF
>TRBV5-4
CASTRDRDGYTF
>TRBV5-1
CASSSPTSGNPDTQYF
>TRBV6-2/TRBV6-3
CASSSMGTDTQYF
>TRBV20-1
CSLRLFSNQPQHF
>TRBV6-5
CASMNSGRGYEQYF
>TRBV4-3
CASSQGRQGGYEQFF
>TRBV20-1
CSAPQAGGLQETQYF
>TRBV7-2
CASSLGSRAYEQYF
>TRBV9
CASSVDGPTGVDTQYF
>TRBV15
CATSPRSSYEQYF
>TRBV4-1
CASSQERNYREGTEAFF
>TRBV3-1
CATSPGGVGSPLHF
>TRBV7-9
CASSLNGESSYEQYF
>TRBV7-2
CASSYVAGGFRYNEQFF
>TRBV28
CASSFPLRESTDTQYF
>TRBV5-1
CASSSRPSGSSPLIYEQYF
>TRBV2
CASSEAGMYGYTF
>TRBV29-1
CSVEGQEVLEAFF
>TRBV28
CASILGQGTDTQYF
>TRBV12-3/TRBV12-4
CASSSPGGSYEQYF
>TRBV4-1
CASSHAPGNSYEQYF
>TRBV29-1
CSVTSPHRGGASYYEQYF
>TRBV4-1
CAGSQMTRDYGYTF
>TRBV20-1
CSATTPGELFF
>TRBV6-5
CASSYRPSYEQYF
>TRBV29-1
CSVILAGGADTQYF
>TRBV6-2/TRBV6-3
CASSYSIFGQGGTGELFF
>TRBV5-1
CASSLGPLAKNIQYF
>TRBV19
CASPSPGLLQETQYF
>TRBV6-2/TRBV6-3
CASSPSIGKGLNQPQHF
>TRBV6-2/TRBV6-3
CASSSGGLFAEQYF
>TRBV7-9
CASTEGPFYGYTF
>TRBV4-1
CASSRSTSGNYEQYF
>TRBV20-1
CSANPRTSGVYNDQFF
>TRBV27
CASSLRASPYNEQFF
>TRBV7-9
CASSLAFGTNEKLFF
>TRBV10-3
CAISEDGNSPLHF